This record looks at one T cell receptor beta chain sequence and its context. The antigen remains undetermined. Donors came from a validation cohort of over a hundred subjects, distinct from the first 666-subject cohort. The sample originates from a study of cytomegalovirus exposure and HLA in healthy donors. Study summary: The 90 to 150 validation repertoires used a platform that matched the one used for the approximately 690 first-cohort repertoires, as a later analysis reported. General study points: The classifier reportedly diagnosed cytomegalovirus status with high sensitivity and specificity. The study recorded 160 or so TCR beta chains that were cytomegalovirus-associated.

Profiled with immunoSEQ multiplex PCR; TCRdb holds only in-frame clones, not every one. The table has 200,000 to 300,000 clones, 90% seen once; the top ten hold 2.5% to 3.5%. Trimming stripped 1 base from V and 0 bases from J, with 6 bases between. The CDR3 consists of 15 residues. CDR1 is MGHRA, CDR2 YSYEKL, per germline. The sample consisted of PBMCs. The J gene is TRBJ1-4, the V gene TRBV4-1, with TRBD1 as a possible D gene (5 bases). The origin of this receptor is a woman in her twenties or thirties in good health and CMV-seronegative. The CDR3 reads CASSQGRATNEKLFF. In DNA, the CDR3 is TGCGCCAGCAGCCAAGGCAGGGCAACTAATGAAAAACTGTTTTTT.